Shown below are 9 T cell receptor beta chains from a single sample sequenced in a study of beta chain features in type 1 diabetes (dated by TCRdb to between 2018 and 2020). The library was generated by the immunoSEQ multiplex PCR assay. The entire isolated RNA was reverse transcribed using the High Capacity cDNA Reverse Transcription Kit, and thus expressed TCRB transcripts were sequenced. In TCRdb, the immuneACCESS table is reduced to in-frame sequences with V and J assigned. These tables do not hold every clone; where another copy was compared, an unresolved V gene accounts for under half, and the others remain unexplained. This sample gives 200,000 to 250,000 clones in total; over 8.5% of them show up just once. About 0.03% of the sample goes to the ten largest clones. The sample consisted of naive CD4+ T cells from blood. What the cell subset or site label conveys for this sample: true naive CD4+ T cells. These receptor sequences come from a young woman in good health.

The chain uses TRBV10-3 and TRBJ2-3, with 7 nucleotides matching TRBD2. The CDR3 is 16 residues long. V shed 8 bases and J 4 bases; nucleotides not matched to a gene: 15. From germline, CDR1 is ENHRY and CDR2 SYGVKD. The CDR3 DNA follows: TGTGCCATCGAAGCTCGGCGGGGGTCTTCCGCAGATACGCAGTATTTT. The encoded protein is CAIEARRGSSADTQYF.

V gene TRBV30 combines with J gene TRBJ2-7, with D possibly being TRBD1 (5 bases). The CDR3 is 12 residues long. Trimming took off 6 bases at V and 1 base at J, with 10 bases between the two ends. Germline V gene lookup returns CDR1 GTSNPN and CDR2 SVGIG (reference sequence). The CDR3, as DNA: TGTGCCTGTATCCGACAGTCCTACGAGCAGTACTTC. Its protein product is CACIRQSYEQYF. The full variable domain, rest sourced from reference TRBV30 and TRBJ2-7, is SQTIHQWPATLVQPVGSPLSLECTVEGTSNPNLYWYRQAAGRGLQLLFYSVGIGQISSEVPQNLSASRPQDRQFILSSKKLLLSDSGFYLCACIRQSYEQYFGPGTRLTVT.

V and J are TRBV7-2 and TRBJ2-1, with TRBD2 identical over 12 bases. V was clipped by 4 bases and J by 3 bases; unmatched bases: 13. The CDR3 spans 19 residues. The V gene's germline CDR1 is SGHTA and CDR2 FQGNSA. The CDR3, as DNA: TGTGCCAGCAGCTCCCGTTCGGGGGGGACTAGCGGGTACTACAATGAGCAGTTCTTC. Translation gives CASSSRSGGTSGYYNEQFF.

The CDR3 reads CASSQDFVGQWDTEAFF. The CDR3 DNA reads TGCGCCAGCAGCCAAGATTTTGTGGGACAGTGGGACACTGAAGCTTTCTTT. The V and J genes are TRBV4-1 and TRBJ1-1; 7 nucleotides match TRBD1. Germline loops: CDR1 MGHRA, CDR2 YSYEKL. The CDR3 totals 17 residues. The V gene end was trimmed by 0 bases and the J gene end by 3 bases; junction bases not matched to a gene: 10.

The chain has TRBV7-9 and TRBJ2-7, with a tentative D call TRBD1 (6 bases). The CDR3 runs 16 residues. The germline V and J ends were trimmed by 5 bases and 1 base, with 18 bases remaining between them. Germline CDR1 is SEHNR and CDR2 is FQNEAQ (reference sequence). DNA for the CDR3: TGTGCCAGCAGCCCCCGGGACACAATTTCTTCCTACGAGCAGTACTTC. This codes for CASSPRDTISSYEQYF.

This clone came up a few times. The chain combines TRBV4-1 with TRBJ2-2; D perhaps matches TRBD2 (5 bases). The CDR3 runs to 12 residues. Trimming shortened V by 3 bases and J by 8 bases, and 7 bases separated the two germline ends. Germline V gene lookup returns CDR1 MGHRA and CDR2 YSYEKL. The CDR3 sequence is CASSQPGGELFF. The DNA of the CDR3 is TGCGCCAGCAGCCAGCCGGGGGGGGAGCTGTTTTTT.

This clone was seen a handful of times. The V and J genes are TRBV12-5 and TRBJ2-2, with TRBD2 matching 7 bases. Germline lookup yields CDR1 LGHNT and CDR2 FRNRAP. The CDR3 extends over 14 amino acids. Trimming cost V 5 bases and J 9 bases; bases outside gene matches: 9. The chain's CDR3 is CASGIAGAPRELFF. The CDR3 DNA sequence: TGTGCTAGTGGTATAGCGGGCGCCCCCCGGGAGCTGTTTTTT. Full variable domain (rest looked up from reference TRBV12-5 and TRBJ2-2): DARVTQTPRHKVTEMGQEVTMRCQPILGHNTVFWYRQTMMQGLELLAYFRNRAPLDDSGMPKDRFSAEMPDATLATLKIQPSEPRDSAVYFCASGIAGAPRELFFGEGSRLTVL.

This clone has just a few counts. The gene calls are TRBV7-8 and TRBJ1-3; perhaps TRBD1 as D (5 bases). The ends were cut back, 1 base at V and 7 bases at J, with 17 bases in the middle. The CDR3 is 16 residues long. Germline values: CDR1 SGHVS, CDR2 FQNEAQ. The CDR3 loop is CASSLEDTSLGNTIYF. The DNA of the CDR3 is TGTGCCAGCAGCTTAGAGGACACCTCTCTAGGGAACACCATATATTTT.

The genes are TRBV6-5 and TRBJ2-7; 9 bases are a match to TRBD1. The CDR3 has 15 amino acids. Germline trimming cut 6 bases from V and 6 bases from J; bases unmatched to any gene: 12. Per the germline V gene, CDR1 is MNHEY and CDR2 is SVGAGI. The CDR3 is CASRPWGTGTSEQYF. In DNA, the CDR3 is TGTGCCAGCAGGCCTTGGGGGACAGGGACGTCCGAGCAGTACTTC.